The 26 T cell receptor beta chains in this list originate from one sample, sequenced in a study of beta chain features in type 1 diabetes. Sequenced material consisted of expressed TCRB transcripts (all of the isolated RNA was reverse transcribed). Profiled with immunoSEQ multiplex PCR; TCRdb holds only in-frame clones, not every one. Among fewer than 500,000 clones listed, approximately 14% were seen once. The sample was naive CD4+ T cells from blood. Receptor source: a man aged 25 to 40 in good health.

J is TRBJ2-7 and V is TRBV4-1; 7 bases fit TRBD1. The CDR3 is 15 residues long. Germline V gene sequence: CDR1 MGHRA, CDR2 YSYEKL. V shed 5 bases and J 3 bases; nucleotides not matched to a gene: 10. The CDR3 coding sequence is TGCGCCAGCAGCTACGGACAGGAATGGGTCTACGAGCAGTACTTC. It is translated as CASSYGQEWVYEQYF.

Turning to this clone: This specimen includes other DNA sequences encoding the same CDR3. The chain couples TRBV9 to TRBJ2-1; TRBD2 is a possible D gene (5 bases). Germline CDR1 reads SGDLS; CDR2 reads YYNGEE. The CDR3 loop spans 13 amino acids. V was cut by 0 bases and J by 7 bases, with 8 bases left in between. The CDR3 is CASSVGPGNEQFF. The CDR3 nucleotides are TGTGCCAGCAGCGTAGGACCGGGAAATGAGCAGTTCTTC.

This clone was observed a few times. The chain has TRBV25-1 and TRBJ2-1; D remains unclear. The CDR3 is 14 amino acids. With 3 bases removed from V and 12 bases from J, the gap between germline ends came to 18 bases. CDR1 and CDR2 from the germline V gene are MGHDK and SYGVNS. The DNA for the CDR3 is TGTGCCAGCAGTGATATTTACAGTGCACGTGGGCAGTTCTTC. Translation: CASSDIYSARGQFF. Full variable domain (rest looked up from reference TRBV25-1 and TRBJ2-1): EADIYQTPRYLVIGTGKKITLECSQTMGHDKMYWYQQDPGMELHLIHYSYGVNSTEKGDLSSESTVSRIRTEHFPLTLESARPSHTSQYLCASSDIYSARGQFFGPGTRLTVL.

This rearrangement joins TRBV5-1 to TRBJ2-3; a weak D match, TRBD2 (6 bases). Trimming shortened V by 4 bases and J by 5 bases, and 17 bases separated the two germline ends. CDR1 and CDR2 (germline): SGHRS, YFSETQ. The CDR3 consists of 15 residues. Here the CDR3 DNA reads TGCGCCAGCAGCAGCGGAGGGACGGTGCAAGATACGCAGTATTTT. Its translation is CASSSGGTVQDTQYF.

The rearrangement uses TRBV27 and TRBJ1-1, with D unresolved. CDR1 and CDR2 from the germline V gene are MNHEY and SMNVEV (reference sequence). The CDR3 spans 14 residues. V gave up 2 bases and J gave up 0 bases, with 7 bases separating them. CDR3 nucleotides: TGTGCCAGCAGTTTAACCCTCCTGAACACTGAAGCTTTCTTT. Translated: CASSLTLLNTEAFF.

This clone was found a few times. The rearrangement links TRBV2 to TRBJ2-7, with D perhaps TRBD2 (6 bases). Trimming took off 6 bases at V and 5 bases at J, with 20 bases between the two ends. Germline V gene sequence: CDR1 SNHLY, CDR2 FYNNEI. The length of the CDR3 is 15 residues. For the CDR3, the DNA is TGTGCCAGCAGCCTAACTAGCTTCGCCCCGGACGAGCAGTACGTC. Translated, it gives CASSLTSFAPDEQYV.

This clone was seen only a few times. The V gene is TRBV12-5, the J gene TRBJ2-3; 9 nucleotides match TRBD1. The CDR3 runs 15 residues. The V gene's germline CDR1 is LGHNT and CDR2 FRNRAP. With 6 bases clipped from V and 0 bases from J, the junction kept 4 bases outside the gene matches. The DNA of the CDR3 is TGTGCTAGTGGAGCGACAGGGGGGAGCACAGATACGCAGTATTTT. The encoded protein is CASGATGGSTDTQYF.

V usage is TRBV25-1 and J usage is TRBJ2-5; possible D gene TRBD2, 6 bases. Trimming pared 4 bases from V and 4 bases from J, leaving 13 bases between. The CDR3 loop spans 14 amino acids. Per germline, CDR1 MGHDK and CDR2 SYGVNS. The CDR3 DNA sequence: TGTGCCAGCAGTGCGGTCGGGAGCGGAGAGACCCAGTACTTC. Translated, it gives CASSAVGSGETQYF.

This clone occurred a few times. The chain links TRBV7-9 to TRBJ2-3, with D unclear. Germline values: CDR1 SEHNR, CDR2 FQNEAQ (reference sequence). V shed 0 bases and J shed 0 bases, with 4 bases lying between them. The CDR3 covers 14 residues. The CDR3, as DNA: TGTGCCAGCAGCTTAGCAGCTAGCACAGATACGCAGTATTTT. Its translation is CASSLAASTDTQYF. Full variable domain (missing parts from reference TRBV7-9 and TRBJ2-3): DTGVSQNPRHKITKRGQNVTFRCDPISEHNRLYWYRQTLGQGPEFLTYFQNEAQLEKSRLLSDRFSAERPKGSFSTLEIQRTEQGDSAMYLCASSLAASTDTQYFGPGTRLTVL.

The chain uses TRBV7-8 and TRBJ2-7, with a possible D match to TRBD1 (6 bases). Germline CDR1 and CDR2: SGHVS and FQNEAQ. The V end was cut by 5 bases, the J end by 2 bases, with 13 bases between. The CDR3 spans 14 residues. CDR3 nucleotides: TGTGCCAGCAGCCAGCAGGGGATCCCCTACGAGCAGTACGTC. This translates into CASSQQGIPYEQYV.

The chain recombines TRBV7-9 with TRBJ2-1; TRBD2 aligns across 10 bases. This CDR3 has 19 amino acids. V was pared by 4 bases and J by 4 bases, with 16 bases of the junction left unmatched. The V gene's germline CDR1 is SEHNR and CDR2 FQNEAQ (reference sequence). CDR3 in DNA: TGTGCCAGCAGCTCAACACCGGGACTAGCGCCCGTGACATACAATGAGCAGTTCTTC. Its translation: CASSSTPGLAPVTYNEQFF.

This chain connects TRBV7-6 to TRBJ1-1; no clear D. Germline values: CDR1 SGHVS, CDR2 FNYEAQ. The CDR3 extends over 13 amino acids. The V and J ends lost 0 bases and 6 bases respectively, with 8 bases between them. The chain's CDR3 is CASSLAQRSEAFF. CDR3 bases: TGTGCCAGCAGCTTAGCGCAGCGGTCTGAAGCTTTCTTT.

A few counts support this clone. The chain combines TRBV13 with TRBJ2-1; maybe TRBD1 (6 bases). The CDR3 is 15 residues long. With 3 bases removed from V and 5 bases from J, the gap between germline ends came to 14 bases. Germline assignment: CDR1 PRHDT and CDR2 FYEKMQ (reference sequence). The CDR3 DNA sequence: TGTGCCAGCAGCTTGCGTGGGAGACAGGACAATGAGCAGTTCTTC. Residues: CASSLRGRQDNEQFF.

The V call is TRBV27, the J call TRBJ2-1, with 7 bases that match TRBD1. Trimming removed 7 bases from V and 0 bases from J; junction bases left unmatched: 9. This CDR3 has 16 amino acids. Germline CDR1 is MNHEY and CDR2 is SMNVEV (reference sequence). CDR3 amino acids: CASIHKGQSSYNEQFF. DNA for the CDR3: TGTGCCAGCATTCACAAGGGACAGAGCTCCTACAATGAGCAGTTCTTC.

The CDR3 nucleotides are TGTGCCTGGAGTGGGCTAGCGGGAGTTGGGGAAGATACGCAGTATTTT. As protein: CAWSGLAGVGEDTQYF. V gene TRBV30 combines with J gene TRBJ2-3; 10 nucleotides line up with TRBD2. The CDR3 sequence is 16 residues long. CDR1 is GTSNPN, CDR2 SVGIG, per germline (reference sequence). Trimming at V came to 1 base and at J to 5 bases, leaving 9 bases not matched to a gene.

The chain links TRBV9 to TRBJ1-2, with TRBD1 matching 8 bases. J gave up 4 bases and V 3 bases, and 5 bases lay outside the gene matches. Germline V gene lookup returns CDR1 SGDLS and CDR2 YYNGEE. The CDR3 sequence is 14 residues long. CDR3 amino acids: CASSDGQGRYGYTF. In DNA form, the CDR3 reads TGTGCCAGCAGCGACGGACAGGGCCGCTATGGCTACACCTTC.

The rearrangement uses TRBV9 and TRBJ2-7; 7 nucleotides match TRBD2. Germline CDR1 and CDR2: SGDLS and YYNGEE. This CDR3 comprises 14 residues. The V segment lost 3 bases and the J segment 2 bases; nucleotides outside the gene matches: 5. CDR3 sequence reads: CASSGGLQTYEQYV. The CDR3 DNA follows: TGTGCCAGCAGCGGGGGACTACAAACCTACGAGCAGTACGTC.

There are a few counts of this clone. V gene TRBV9 combines with J gene TRBJ2-3, with D maybe TRBD2 (5 bases). This CDR3 comprises 14 residues. V lost 3 bases, J lost 2 bases, and 10 bases lay in between. Germline V gives CDR1 SGDLS, CDR2 YYNGEE. CDR3 protein: CASSARGFTDTQYF. The CDR3, as DNA: TGTGCCAGCAGCGCTCGAGGGTTCACAGATACGCAGTATTTT.

The chain employs TRBV7-9 and TRBJ2-1, with D perhaps TRBD2 (6 bases). Trimming took off 5 bases at V and 7 bases at J, with 24 bases between the two ends. The germline CDR1 and CDR2 sequences are SEHNR and FQNEAQ (reference sequence). This CDR3 has 17 amino acids. The CDR3 spells CASSAGISGTQQNEQFF. CDR3 in DNA: TGTGCCAGCAGCGCCGGAATTTCCGGGACTCAACAAAATGAGCAGTTCTTC.

The chain recombines TRBV20-1 with TRBJ1-2; D is uncertain. Germline V gene sequence: CDR1 DFQATT, CDR2 SNEGSKA (reference sequence). The CDR3 has 11 residues. Deletions cut 3 bases from V and 5 bases from J, with 7 bases between. In DNA, the CDR3 is TGCAGTGCTAGTGCACGATATGGCTACACCTTC. Protein product: CSASARYGYTF.

This chain joins TRBV5-6 and TRBJ1-5, with 10 bases identical to TRBD1. Losses at the gene ends were 4 bases for V and 3 bases for J; bases not matched to a gene: 4. Per germline, CDR1 SGHDT and CDR2 YYEEEE. The CDR3 extends over 15 amino acids. The CDR3 is CASSSGTGDNQPQHF. In nucleotides, the CDR3 is TGTGCCAGCAGCAGCGGGACAGGGGACAATCAGCCCCAGCATTTT.

This clone was seen a few times. The chain carries TRBV6-1 and TRBJ2-5; TRBD2 might be the D (5 bases). The germline V gene has CDR1 MNHNS and CDR2 SASEGT. This CDR3 comprises 13 residues. The germline V and J ends were trimmed by 6 bases and 0 bases, with 8 bases remaining between them. The CDR3: CASSPGYQETQYF. CDR3 nucleotides: TGTGCCAGCAGCCCGGGGTACCAAGAGACCCAGTACTTC.

The chain is built from TRBV7-8 and TRBJ2-1; 7 bases agree with TRBD2. CDR1 and CDR2 from the germline V gene are SGHVS and FQNEAQ. V dropped 2 bases and J dropped 12; count of bases not matched to a gene: 10. The CDR3 has 14 residues. The CDR3 DNA is TGTGCCAGCAGCTTATCAGGGAGGGGAAATATGCAGTTCTTC. It translates to CASSLSGRGNMQFF.

This clone was picked up a small number of times. CDR3 residues: CASRQLAGGETQYF. The CDR3 DNA reads as TGTGCCAGTAGGCAACTAGCGGGAGGAGAGACCCAGTACTTC. The gene calls are TRBV19 and TRBJ2-5; 12 bases map to TRBD2. CDR3 length: 14 amino acids. V was clipped by 6 bases and J by 4 bases; unmatched bases: 3. Germline CDR1 reads LNHDA; CDR2 reads SQIVND (reference sequence).

This clone has a handful of counts. The chain couples TRBV5-1 to TRBJ1-1; TRBD1 might be the D (5 bases). V was trimmed by 7 bases and J by 0 bases, leaving 16 bases between them. CDR1 is SGHRS and CDR2 is YFSETQ in the germline V gene. This CDR3 region has 15 residues. The CDR3 bases are TGCGCCAGCCGCTGGACACCGTTATTGAACACTGAAGCTTTCTTT. This gives the protein CASRWTPLLNTEAFF.

The table lists this clone with a few counts. V and J are TRBV15 and TRBJ2-4; TRBD2 matches at 7 bases. Germline V gene sequence: CDR1 LNHNV, CDR2 YYDKDF (reference sequence). The trim removed 0 bases at V and 4 bases at J, leaving 6 bases unmatched. CDR3 size: 16 residues. Here the CDR3 DNA reads TGTGCCACCAGCAGAGATATGGCTAGCGGTAAAAACATTCAGTACTTC. Its protein is CATSRDMASGKNIQYF. Using reference TRBV15 and TRBJ2-4 for the parts outside the CDR3, the full variable domain is DAMVIQNPRYQVTQFGKPVTLSCSQTLNHNVMYWYQQKSSQAPKLLFHYYDKDFNNEADTPDNFQSRRPNTSFCFLDIRSPGLGDTAMYLCATSRDMASGKNIQYFGAGTRLSVL.